The 7 T cell receptor beta chains below all came from one sample that was sequenced in a study of CD8 T cells in ankylosing spondylitis (dated 2017 in TCRdb). Library preparation employed 5' RACE. This sample was sequenced with an Illumina HiSeq 2500. Using fastp at Q25 and MiXCR, TCRdb reprocessed the public reads and kept productive beta chains. Each CDR3 protein gets just one entry, which takes the most common genes and DNA from the rows behind it. The sample table lists 200,000 or so distinct CDR3 sequences, under 30% of them with a count of one. 5% to 8% of the sample lies in the top ten. The sequencing sample was made of blood, either unsorted or a sorted T cell fraction (not recorded which). The receptors originated from a male donor with ankylosing spondylitis or in good health (not recorded which).

The chain has TRBV7-2 and TRBJ2-7; D remains ambiguous. Germline CDR1 and CDR2: SGHTA and FQGNSA. V shed 2 bases and J shed 0 bases, with 11 bases lying between them. The CDR3 spans 15 residues. CDR3 residues: CASSLRRESSYEQYF. In DNA form, the CDR3 reads TGTGCCAGCAGCTTAAGAAGGGAAAGCTCCTACGAGCAGTACTTC.

In this sample, this clonotype turned up many times. This chain connects TRBV7-2 to TRBJ2-5, with a possible D match to TRBD1 (6 bases). The CDR3 is made up of 13 amino acids. Trimming left V 5 bases short and J 2 bases short, with 9 bases between. CDR1 and CDR2 (germline): SGHTA, FQGNSA. This CDR3 is CASSEDSQETQYF. The CDR3 DNA reads TGTGCCAGCAGCGAGGACAGTCAAGAGACCCAGTACTTC. Variable domain in full (rest from reference TRBV7-2 and TRBJ2-5): GAGVSQSPSNKVTEKGKDVELRCDPISGHTALYWYRQSLGQGLEFLIYFQGNSAPDKSGLPSDRFSAERTGGSVSTLTIQRTQQEDSAVYLCASSEDSQETQYFGPGTRLLVL.

The rearrangement uses TRBV7-2 and TRBJ2-1; no clear D gene. The CDR3 length is 14 residues. The germline V and J ends were trimmed by 3 bases and 6 bases, with 12 bases remaining between them. The germline V gene has CDR1 SGHTA and CDR2 FQGNSA. CDR3 in amino acids: CASSFRLVFNEQFF. As DNA, the CDR3 is TGTGCCAGCAGCTTTAGGCTAGTTTTCAATGAGCAGTTCTTC.

This clonotype occurred many times. The gene calls are TRBV20-1 and TRBJ1-2; D is unclear. V lost 0 bases, J lost 8 bases, and 13 bases lay in between. The CDR3 length is 13 residues. The germline CDR1 and CDR2 sequences are DFQATT and SNEGSKA (reference sequence). The CDR3 loop reads CSARDPLTEGYTF. The CDR3 bases are TGCAGTGCTAGAGATCCTCTAACAGAGGGCTACACCTTC.

This clonotype was counted only a few times. V and J are TRBV12-3 or TRBV12-4 and TRBJ1-6; D unresolved. CDR3 length: 12 residues. Trimming removed 4 bases at V and 6 bases at J, with 4 bases between. The CDR3 here is CASSSSNSPLHF. DNA of the CDR3: TGTGCCAGCAGTTCGAGTAATTCACCCCTCCACTTT.

The V gene is TRBV27, the J gene TRBJ2-1; TRBD2 matches at 13 bases. The CDR3 is 18 residues long. V trimming: 6 bases; J trimming: 3 bases; junction bases outside the gene matches: 11. Germline V gene data show CDR1 as MNHEY and CDR2 as SMNVEV (reference sequence). The CDR3 sequence: CASSAGLAGTGYYNEQFF. CDR3 DNA: TGTGCCAGCAGCGCGGGACTAGCGGGAACTGGCTACTACAATGAGCAGTTCTTC.

This chain links TRBV20-1 with TRBJ1-4; no clear D gene. The germline gives CDR1 DFQATT, CDR2 SNEGSKA (reference sequence). Trimming took off 5 bases at V and 7 bases at J, with 11 bases between the two ends. The CDR3 has 12 amino acids. The CDR3 is CSAQVMGEKLFF. For the CDR3, the DNA is TGCAGTGCTCAGGTTATGGGTGAAAAACTGTTTTTT.